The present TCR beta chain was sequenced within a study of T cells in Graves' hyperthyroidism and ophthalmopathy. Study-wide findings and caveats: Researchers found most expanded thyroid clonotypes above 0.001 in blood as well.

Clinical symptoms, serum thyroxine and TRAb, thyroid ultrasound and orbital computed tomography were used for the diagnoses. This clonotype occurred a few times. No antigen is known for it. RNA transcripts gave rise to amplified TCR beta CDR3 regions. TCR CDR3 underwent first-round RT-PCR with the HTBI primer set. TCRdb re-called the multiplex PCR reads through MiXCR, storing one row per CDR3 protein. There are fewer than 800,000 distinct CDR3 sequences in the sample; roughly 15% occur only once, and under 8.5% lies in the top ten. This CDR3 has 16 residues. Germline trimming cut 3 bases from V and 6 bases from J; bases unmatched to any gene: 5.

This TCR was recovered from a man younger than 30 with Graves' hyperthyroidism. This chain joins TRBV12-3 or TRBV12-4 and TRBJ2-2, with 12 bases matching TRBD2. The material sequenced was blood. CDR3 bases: TGTGCCAGCAGTTTTCTAGCGGGAGGGTTCGCCGGGGAGCTGTTTTTT. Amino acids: CASSFLAGGFAGELFF.